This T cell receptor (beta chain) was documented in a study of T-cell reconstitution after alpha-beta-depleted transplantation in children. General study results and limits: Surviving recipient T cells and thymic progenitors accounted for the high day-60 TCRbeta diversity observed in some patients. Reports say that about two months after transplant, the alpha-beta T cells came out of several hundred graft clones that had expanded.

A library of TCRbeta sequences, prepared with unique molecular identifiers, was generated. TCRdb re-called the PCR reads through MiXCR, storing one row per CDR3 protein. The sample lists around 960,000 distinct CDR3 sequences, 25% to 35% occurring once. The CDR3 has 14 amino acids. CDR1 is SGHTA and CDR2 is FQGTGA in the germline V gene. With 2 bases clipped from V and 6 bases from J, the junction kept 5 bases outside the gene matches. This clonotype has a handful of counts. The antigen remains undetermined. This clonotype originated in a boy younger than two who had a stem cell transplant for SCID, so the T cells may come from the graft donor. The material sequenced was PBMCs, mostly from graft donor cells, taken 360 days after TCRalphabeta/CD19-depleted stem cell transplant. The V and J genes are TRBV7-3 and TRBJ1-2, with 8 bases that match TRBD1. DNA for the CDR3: TGTGCCAGCAGCTTAGGACAGGGCGGCGATGGCTACACCTTC. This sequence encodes CASSLGQGGDGYTF.